These T cell receptor beta chains were read from a single sample in a study of T cells after posttransplantation cyclophosphamide. Sequenced by immunoSEQ multiplex PCR; TCRdb stores in-frame clones only, minus some. The data show about 32,000 clones, roughly 90% seen once. The sample consisted of naive CD4+ T cells sorted from blood. The receptors here all came from a man younger than 40 in good health and a related stem cell transplant donor. The CDR3 runs from the conserved cysteine through the conserved F or W. A D gene is named only where the DNA matches it firmly. Only part of the rows carry a size: once, few, many, or a class if the clone is expanded.

V,size,D,J,DNA,CDR3
TRBV6-1,-,-,TRBJ1-2,TGTGCCAGCAGTGTCTTGACAGACAACTATGGCTACACCTTC,CASSVLTDNYGYTF
TRBV9,-,TRBD2,TRBJ2-1,TGTGCCAGCAGCGTAGGGTCCAGCGGGGGGGCCCTCCTGCAGAATGAGCAGTTCTTC,CASSVGSSGGALLQNEQFF
TRBV6-5,few,-,TRBJ1-3,TGTGCCAGCAGTTCGCTTGAGAGATCCTCTGGAAACACCATATATTTT,CASSSLERSSGNTIYF
TRBV18,-,TRBD1,TRBJ2-1,TGTGCCAGCTCTCAGACAGGGCCCGAGCAGTTCTTC,CASSQTGPEQFF
TRBV28,-,-,TRBJ1-1,TGTGCCAGCAGTTTCCCGCAGGGGCCCGGATACACTGAAGCTTTCTTT,CASSFPQGPGYTEAFF
TRBV4-1,-,-,TRBJ2-3,TGCGCCAGCAGCCAAGGTCAGGGGCCTATCAGGGCAGATACGCAGTATTTT,CASSQGQGPIRADTQYF
TRBV7-2,-,-,TRBJ2-1,TGTGCCAGCAGCTCCCCCCCGGGACACGTCAATGAGCAGTTCTTC,CASSSPPGHVNEQFF
TRBV5-6,-,-,TRBJ2-1,TGTGCCAGCAGCTTCAGGGGGGTCCAGAATGGTGAGCAGTTCTTC,CASSFRGVQNGEQFF
TRBV5-1,-,TRBD1,TRBJ1-1,TGCGCCAGCAGCGCTCCGGGACAGCTGAACACTGAAGCTTTCTTT,CASSAPGQLNTEAFF
TRBV5-8,-,-,TRBJ1-2,TGTGCCAGCAGCTTGGGAGGAGGGCTCTTCGGCTACACCTTC,CASSLGGGLFGYTF
TRBV11-3,-,TRBD2,TRBJ2-2,TGTGCCAGCAGCCCGGGAGGGGGGGCTTACACCGGGGAGCTGTTTTTT,CASSPGGGAYTGELFF
TRBV7-9,few,-,TRBJ1-1,TGTGCCAGCAGCCCCAGCACAGGAGTAAAGAACACTGAAGCTTTCTTT,CASSPSTGVKNTEAFF
TRBV9,once,TRBD2,TRBJ2-2,TGTGCCAGCAGCCGACTAGCGGGGAGGACCGGGGAGCTGTTTTTT,CASSRLAGRTGELFF
TRBV7-2,-,-,TRBJ2-1,TGTGCCAGCAGCTTAGTGGGGGCCTTTTACAATGAGCAGTTCTTC,CASSLVGAFYNEQFF
TRBV29-1,-,TRBD1,TRBJ2-3,TGCAGCGTTGATGCCGGGACAGGGGCAGGTGATACGCAGTATTTT,CSVDAGTGAGDTQYF